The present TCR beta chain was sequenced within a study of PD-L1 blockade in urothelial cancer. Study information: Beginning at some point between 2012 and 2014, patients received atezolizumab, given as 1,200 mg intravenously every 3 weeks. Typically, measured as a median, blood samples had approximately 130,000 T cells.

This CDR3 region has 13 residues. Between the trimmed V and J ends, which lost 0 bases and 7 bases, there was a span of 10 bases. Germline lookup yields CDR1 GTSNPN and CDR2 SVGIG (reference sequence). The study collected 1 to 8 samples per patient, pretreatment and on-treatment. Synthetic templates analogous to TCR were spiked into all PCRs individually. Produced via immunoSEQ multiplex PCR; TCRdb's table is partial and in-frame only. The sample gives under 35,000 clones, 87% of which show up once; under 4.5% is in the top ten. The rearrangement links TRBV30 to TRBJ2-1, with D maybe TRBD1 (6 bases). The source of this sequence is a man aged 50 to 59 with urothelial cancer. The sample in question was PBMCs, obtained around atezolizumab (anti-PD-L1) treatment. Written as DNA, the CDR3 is TGTGCCTGGAGTGTATGGGGGCGGAATGAGCAGTTCTTC. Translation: CAWSVWGRNEQFF. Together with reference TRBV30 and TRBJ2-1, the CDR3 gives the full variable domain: SQTIHQWPATLVQPVGSPLSLECTVEGTSNPNLYWYRQAAGRGLQLLFYSVGIGQISSEVPQNLSASRPQDRQFILSSKKLLLSDSGFYLCAWSVWGRNEQFFGPGTRLTVL.